This TCR beta chain is from a study of CD8 T cells in ankylosing spondylitis. This clonotype was seen repeatedly, ten times or more. As yet, its antigen is unknown. The CDR3 has 15 residues. The V end lost 1 base, the J end lost 3 bases, and 16 bases lay between the germline ends. Germline loops: CDR1 SQVTM, CDR2 ANQGSEA. Notes on the study in general: Ankylosing spondylitis blood seemed to carry a telltale TCR beta motif made of several highly homologous variants.

MiXCR was run by TCRdb on the 5' RACE reads, yielding one entry per CDR3 protein. The sample lists 200,000 to 250,000 distinct CDR3 sequences, around 10% occurring once. This rearrangement joins TRBV29-1 to TRBJ2-7, with TRBD2 as a possible D gene (5 bases). The TCR was taken from a male donor with ankylosing spondylitis or in good health (not recorded which). Material: blood, either unsorted or a sorted T cell fraction (not recorded which). This CDR3 reads CSVEGADGNNYEQYF. DNA for the CDR3: TGCAGCGTTGAAGGAGCGGACGGAAACAACTACGAGCAGTACTTC.